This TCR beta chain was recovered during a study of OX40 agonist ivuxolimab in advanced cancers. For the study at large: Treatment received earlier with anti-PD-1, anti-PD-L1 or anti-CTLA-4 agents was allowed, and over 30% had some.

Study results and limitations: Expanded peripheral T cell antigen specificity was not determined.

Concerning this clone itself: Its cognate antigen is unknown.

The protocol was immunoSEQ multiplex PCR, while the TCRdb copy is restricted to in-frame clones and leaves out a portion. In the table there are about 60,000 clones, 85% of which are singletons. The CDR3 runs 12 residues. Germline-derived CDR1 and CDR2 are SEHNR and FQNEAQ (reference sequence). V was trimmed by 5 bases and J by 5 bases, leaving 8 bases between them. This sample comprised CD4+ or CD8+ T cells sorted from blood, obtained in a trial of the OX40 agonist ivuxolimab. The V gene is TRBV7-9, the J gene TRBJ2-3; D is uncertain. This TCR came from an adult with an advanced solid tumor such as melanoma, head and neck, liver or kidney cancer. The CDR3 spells CASSLIGDTQYF. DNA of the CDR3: TGTGCCAGCAGCCTTATTGGAGATACGCAGTATTTT.